Included here is one T cell receptor (beta chain) sequence, with context. This sample was included in a study of blood T cell repertoires in COVID-19. The repertoire was sequenced with immunoSEQ multiplex PCR; TCRdb's copy has only in-frame clones and lacks some. The table lists around 480,000 clones, 75% to 90% of them singletons, with around 0.64% in the top ten. The specimen was PBMCs or T cells enriched from blood (not recorded which). This sequence was found in a woman aged 18-29 years who had recovered from COVID-19.

This chain's CDR3 is CASSQEQQGQNTGELFF. The CDR3 region has the DNA TGCGCCAGCAGCCAAGAACAGCAGGGGCAGAACACCGGGGAGCTGTTTTTT. The chain combines TRBV4-1 with TRBJ2-2; the D gene is possibly TRBD1 (6 bases). There are 17 residues in the CDR3. Germline V CDR1 and CDR2: MGHRA, YSYEKL. Trimming removed 0 bases at V and 1 base at J, with 12 bases between.